This record covers a single T cell receptor beta chain. Its cognate antigen has yet to be identified. Base qualities are not recorded, but no much larger clone differs from it by a single base. Ficoll-Paque density gradient centrifugation was used to isolate PBMCs. V is shortened by 4 bases, J by 8 bases, and the region joining them spans 13 bases. Inclusive of the bounding cysteine and phenylalanine, the CDR3 is 13 residues long. The read is trimmed to its CDR3 DNA, 39 bases read in frame from base 1. The germline V gene encodes CDR1 SGHTA and CDR2 FQGNSA. The sample originates from a study of T-cell memory formation after mild COVID-19 (dated by TCRdb to the early 2020s). With respect to the entire study: Most TCR sequence clusters were specific to one of the two donors. In a couple of donors, T-cell clones that expanded and contracted after mild COVID-19 were followed by sequencing TCRalpha and TCRbeta repertoires longitudinally. The cohort was made up of two young adult volunteers, one female and one male, who were previously healthy.

Overall study results and their limits: Whether the second-wave clones peaking on day 37 were SARS-CoV-2 specific was not confirmed. The detection of some responding clones in pre-infection memory suggests that pre-existing cross-reactive memory T cells joined the SARS-CoV-2 response. Only two mild cases were covered by the study, and larger cohorts that include severe cases with pre-infection samples were considered necessary. Balanced CD4/CD8 phenotypes were observed for clones contracting from day 15 to 85, whereas a bias towards CD4+ was observed for a second wave of clones expanding from day 15 to 37. Contracting CD4+ clones were found mainly in CM and EM memory subsets, while CD8+ clones were enriched in EMRA.

The instrument was an Illumina NovaSeq 6000. cDNA libraries for TCRalpha and TCRbeta were prepared by 5'RACE using constant-segment primers, with sample barcodes and unique molecular identifiers added. Trizol reagent was used to extract RNA from every sample. The libraries were amplified in two PCR steps, and the second step added a second sample barcode and Illumina TruSeq adapters. Sequencing of the libraries was done on an Illumina NovaSeq, producing 2 x 150 bp paired-end reads. Per the authors' processing: Demultiplexing of reads and collapsing into UMI-guided consensus sequences were performed with migec v1.2.7. With mixcr v2.1.11, UMI consensuses were aligned to TRA and TRB V and J templates and assembled into clonotypes. Expanded or contracted clonotypes were those called significant by both edgeR and NoisET, with noise models trained on biological replicates. For edgeR calls, a false discovery rate-adjusted p below 0.01 and a log2 fold-change threshold of 1 were applied. As an exploratory analysis of dynamics, max-normalized trajectories of the 1000 most abundant clonotypes were examined by PCA with hierarchical clustering. Separately sequenced CD4+ and CD8+ repertoires were used to assign the CD4 or CD8 phenotype of responding clones. Using fastp at Q25 and MiXCR, TCRdb reprocessed the public reads and kept productive beta chains. One record per CDR3 amino acid sequence lists the most common genes and DNA. TCRdb, not the original authors, processed these V and J calls. Counted in this sample were more than 350,000 distinct CDR3 sequences; 15% to 20% of them appeared once. The ten biggest clones cover 20% to 25% of the sample.

Sequenced input: PBMCs or a T cell subset sorted from them (not recorded which). The rearrangement joined TRBV7-2 to TRBJ2-3, with the D gene uncertain. This TCR derives from a young man who had mild COVID-19 (a few samples of this study predate the infection). The sample titles of this study are shuffled in the database, so cell type and time point are left out; the donor was told from shared clones. The CDR3 has the sequence CASSYLQSGTQYF. In nucleotide form, the sequence is TGTGCCAGCAGCTATTTACAGTCCGGTACGCAGTATTTT. With the rest looked up from the reference TRBV7-2 and TRBJ2-3 genes rather than sequenced, the full variable domain is GAGVSQSPSNKVTEKGKDVELRCDPISGHTALYWYRQSLGQGLEFLIYFQGNSAPDKSGLPSDRFSAERTGGSVSTLTIQRTQQEDSAVYLCASSYLQSGTQYFGPGTRLTVL.